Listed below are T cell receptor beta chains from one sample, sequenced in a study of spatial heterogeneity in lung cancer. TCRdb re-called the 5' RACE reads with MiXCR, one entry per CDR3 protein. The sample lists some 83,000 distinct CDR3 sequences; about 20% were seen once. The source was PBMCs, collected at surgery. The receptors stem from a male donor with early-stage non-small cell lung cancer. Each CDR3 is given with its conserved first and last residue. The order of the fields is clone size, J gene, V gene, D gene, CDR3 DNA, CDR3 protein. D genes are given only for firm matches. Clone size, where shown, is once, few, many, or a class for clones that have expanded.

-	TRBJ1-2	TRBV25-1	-	TGTGCCAGCAGTCCCGAACGGAACTATGGCTACACCTTC	CASSPERNYGYTF
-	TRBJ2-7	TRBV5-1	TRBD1	TGCGCCAGCAGGCTGGACAGGGCCTACGAGCAGTACTTC	CASRLDRAYEQYF
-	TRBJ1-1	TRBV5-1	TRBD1	TGCGCCAGCAGCTTTACAGGGGGCGATGAAGCTTTCTTT	CASSFTGGDEAFF
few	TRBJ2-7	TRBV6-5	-	TGTGCCAGCACCAATCCCCCCACGCGCGAGCAGTACTTC	CASTNPPTREQYF
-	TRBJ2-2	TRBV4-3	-	TGCGCCAGCAGCCAAGAGGCAGGGCATGGCGTGGACACCGGGGAGCTGTTTTTT	CASSQEAGHGVDTGELFF
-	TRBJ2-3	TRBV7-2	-	TGTGCCAGCAGCCCCGTGGCCTTTTATAGCACAGATACGCAGTATTTT	CASSPVAFYSTDTQYF
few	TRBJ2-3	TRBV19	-	TGTGCCAGTAACCCACATGGGGGCACAGATACGCAGTATTTT	CASNPHGGTDTQYF
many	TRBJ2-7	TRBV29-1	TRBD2	TGCAGCGTCGGCGGGACTAGCGTCCTCCCCAACTCCTACGAGCAGTACTTC	CSVGGTSVLPNSYEQYF
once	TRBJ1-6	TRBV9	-	TGTGCCAGCAGCGTAGAGGGGGTGAATTCACCCCTCCACTTT	CASSVEGVNSPLHF
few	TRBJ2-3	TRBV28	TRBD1	TGTGCCAGCAGTTTTACGGGACAGGGCACAGATACGCAGTATTTT	CASSFTGQGTDTQYF
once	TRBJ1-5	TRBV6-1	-	TGTGCCAGCAGTGTCGGAAATCAGCCCCAGCATTTT	CASSVGNQPQHF
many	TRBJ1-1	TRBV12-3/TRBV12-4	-	TGTGCCAGCAGTTTAGGGGAAGACACTGAAGCTTTCTTT	CASSLGEDTEAFF
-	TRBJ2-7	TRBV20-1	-	TGCAGTGCTTACGGGACGCCGGAGCAGTACTTC	CSAYGTPEQYF
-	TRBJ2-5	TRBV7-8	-	TGTGCCAGCAGCTTATCAGGGATGGAGACCCAGTACTTC	CASSLSGMETQYF
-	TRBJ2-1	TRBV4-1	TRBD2	TGCGCCAGCAGCCCTCTCGACGGGAGGGTTTTATATGAGCAGTTCTTC	CASSPLDGRVLYEQFF
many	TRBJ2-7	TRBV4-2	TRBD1	TGTGCCAGCAGCCAAGATGGAGGCAGGGGGCGTATCTCCGAGCAGTACTTC	CASSQDGGRGRISEQYF
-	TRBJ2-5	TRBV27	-	TGTGCCAGCAGTTTATGGGGGGCCGGGAAAGCCCAAGAGACCCAGTACTTC	CASSLWGAGKAQETQYF
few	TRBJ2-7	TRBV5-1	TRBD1	TGCGCCAGCAGCGGGACAGGGGGCTTCTACGAGCAGTACTTC	CASSGTGGFYEQYF
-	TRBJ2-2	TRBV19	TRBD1	TGTGCCAGTACCCTCGGACAGGGGGACACCGGGGAGCTGTTTTTT	CASTLGQGDTGELFF
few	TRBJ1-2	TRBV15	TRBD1	TGTGCCACCAGCCGGACAGGGGCCTATGGCTACACCTTC	CATSRTGAYGYTF
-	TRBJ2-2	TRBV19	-	TGTGCCAGTAGTACAAGGGAAAGCACCGGGGAGCTGTTTTTT	CASSTRESTGELFF
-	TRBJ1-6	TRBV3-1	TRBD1	TGTGCCAGTCGTGACAGGGGGCAATACTCCTATAATTCACCCCTCCACTTT	CASRDRGQYSYNSPLHF